This entry concerns a single TCR beta chain. What it recognizes is unknown. Per germline, CDR1 KGHSH and CDR2 LQKENI. The CDR3 covers 12 residues. Trimming removed 2 bases from V and 5 bases from J, with 6 bases in between. This sample was taken from a study of T cell responses to AZD1222 COVID-19 vaccine. Study-level background: Pooling was applied to second doses at about 4 or about 12 weeks. Notes on the study in general: Repertoires were collected only later (after the peak T cell response had occurred). Only 5 to 7 AZD1222 recipients tested seropositive at baseline. Vaccine-related CD4 TCRs covered spike, predominating at 160-218 and 743-854.

Using immunoSEQ multiplex PCR, the repertoire was profiled, and TCRdb retains in-frame clones only, with some absent. The table includes around 100,000 clones, around 94% detected once. The chain has TRBV18 and TRBJ2-5, with no clear D. The source of this sequence is an adult in good health. The material sequenced was peripheral blood, taken on day 0 of AZD1222 vaccination. Written as DNA, the CDR3 is TGTGCCAGCTCACCAGGTGGTGAGACCCAGTACTTC. Residues: CASSPGGETQYF.